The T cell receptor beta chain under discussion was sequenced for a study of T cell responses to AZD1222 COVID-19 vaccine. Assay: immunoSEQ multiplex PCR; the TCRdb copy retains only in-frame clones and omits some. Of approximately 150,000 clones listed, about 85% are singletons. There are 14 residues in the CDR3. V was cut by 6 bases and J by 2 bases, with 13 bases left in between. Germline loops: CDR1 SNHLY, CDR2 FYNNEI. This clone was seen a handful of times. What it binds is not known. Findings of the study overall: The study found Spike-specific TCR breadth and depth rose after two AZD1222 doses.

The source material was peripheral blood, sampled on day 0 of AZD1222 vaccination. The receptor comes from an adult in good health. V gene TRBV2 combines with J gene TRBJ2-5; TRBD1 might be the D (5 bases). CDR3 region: CASSTQQEQETQYF. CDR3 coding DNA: TGTGCCAGCAGCACCCAACAGGAACAAGAGACCCAGTACTTC.